These 2 T cell receptor beta chains came from one sample sequenced in a study of CD8+CD57+ T cells in acquired aplastic anemia. CDR3 and TCR beta VDJ profiling relied on a genomic DNA template. Each CDR3 protein is one row after TCRdb ran MiXCR on the reads. The data show about 220,000 distinct CDR3 sequences, 34% seen once. Sequencing was carried out using sorted CD4+, CD8+, or CD8+CD57+ T cells (not recorded which) from PBMCs. These receptors were collected from a human donor in good health, serving as a control.

This rearrangement joins TRBV30 to TRBJ2-1, with 11 bases matching TRBD1. After removal of 4 bases from V and 6 bases from J, the junction contained 2 bases not matched to a gene. The CDR3 totals 13 residues. Germline CDR1 GTSNPN, CDR2 SVGIG (reference sequence). CDR3: CAWNGQGANEQFF. The CDR3 DNA is TGTGCCTGGAACGGACAGGGGGCCAATGAGCAGTTCTTC.

The V and J genes are TRBV29-1 and TRBJ1-1; D gene uncertain. V lost 7 bases and J 1 base, leaving 13 bases between the germline ends. CDR3 length: 13 residues. Germline CDR1 SQVTM, CDR2 ANQGSEA. The CDR3 DNA reads TGCAGCGCCCTTAGTGGCGGGAACACTGAAGCTTTCTTT. Its translation is CSALSGGNTEAFF.